This T cell receptor (beta chain) was retrieved from a study of T cells in Graves' hyperthyroidism and ophthalmopathy (dated by TCRdb to between 2017 and 2020). Context from the whole study: Peripheral blood samples were taken at the time of initial diagnosis, prior to any treatment. To identify distinguishing TCR V-J signatures, a discovery cohort of 100 patients was used, comprising 43 with Graves' ophthalmopathy and around 60 with stable Graves' hyperthyroidism. An independent validation cohort of 18 to 20 hyperthyroidism patients and 15 or so patients who later progressed to ophthalmopathy tested prospective prediction of ophthalmopathy. The roughly 90 discovery patients were divided at random into training and test sets in a 7:3 ratio. In over five Graves' hyperthyroidism patients, the study also compared T-cell repertoires from thyroid tissue with T-cell repertoires from blood. After sampling, hyperthyroidism patients received methimazole starting at 30 mg daily, and ophthalmopathy patients received high-dose intravenous methylprednisolone. The paper describes TCR Vbeta CDR3 sequencing of more than 120 peripheral blood samples, made up of approximately 40 ophthalmopathy patients, some 80 hyperthyroidism patients and some 17 progressor patients. Study-level results and caveats: Ophthalmopathy was separated from stable hyperthyroidism by a 13 V-J signature model, with over 85% sensitivity and approximately 84% specificity obtained in cross-validation and 80%/75% obtained in testing. In validation, the model predicted progression to ophthalmopathy with 55% to 71% sensitivity and approximately 78% specificity, a median of 6.5 months before onset. Sample size was not statistically predetermined, and investigators were not blinded to group allocation. Most expanded thyroid clonotypes (frequency above 0.001) were also detected in blood, suggesting blood repertoires may reflect thyroid immune responses.

From a lookup of the germline V gene, CDR1 and CDR2 are SGHNT and YENEEA. The germline V and J ends show losses of 4 bases and 7 bases respectively, and no gene match explains 5 bases of the junction. The CDR3 runs 14 residues from the cysteine to the phenylalanine. Only the CDR3 part of the read is kept: 42 bases, read in frame from the first base. TCR beta CDR3 regions were amplified from RNA transcripts. The first round of RT-PCR for the TCR CDR3 was performed with the HTBI primer set and the Qiagen OneStep RT-PCR kit. Libraries were constructed in a second round of multiplex PCR, after which size selection and purification were performed. The libraries were sequenced on an Illumina HiSeq2000 using paired-end 100 bp reads. In the source study's methods: SOAPnuke was used to process the raw data, throwing out any read that contained adapters or uncalled bases, had a mean Phred below 15, or lacked an exact constant-primer or identifier match. COPE v1.2.5 was used to merge high-quality paired reads, and clonotypes were defined as unique nucleotide sequences. Clonotypes were aligned to IMGT TRBV, TRBD and TRBJ reference segments using MiTCR v1.1. Analysis was restricted to V-J combinations with a frequency above 0.0001, which covered over 98% of repertoires. The TCS score was defined as F50 (clonal expansion) divided by E x V (chaos), with BLOSUM62-based TCRdist calculated between CDR3 peptides within each V-J. Welch's t-statistics and random forest reduced 500 to 650 V-J features to under 15, which were used in a naive Bayes classifier (R e1071). TCRdb itself trimmed the public reads at Q25 with fastp, ran MiXCR and retained productive beta chains. Each CDR3 protein appears once, grouped with its most common genes and DNA. The V and J calls reflect TCRdb's pipeline rather than the authors' work. A total of a few hundred thousand distinct CDR3 sequences appear in this sample, approximately 15% of them only once. The biggest ten clones account for around 14% of the sample.

Only one count was recorded for this clonotype. The specificity of this receptor is unknown. The record has no base qualities; no much larger clone is one base away. One read represents weak support. A patient counted as having stable Graves' hyperthyroidism if no progression to ophthalmopathy occurred over 18 months of follow-up. Hyperthyroidism patients were newly diagnosed, had a disease duration of under 2 months, and were aged 18 to 65 years. The study excluded patients with uncontrolled infections, other autoimmune diseases, pregnancy or lactation. Diagnoses relied on clinical symptoms, serum thyroxine and TRAb, thyroid ultrasound and orbital computed tomography. PBMCs were separated from roughly 10 ml of fresh peripheral blood using Ficoll-Paque density gradient centrifugation. Total RNA was extracted with Trizol reagent, and quality was checked on an Agilent 2100 Bioanalyzer.

The material sequenced was blood. The receptor chain draws on TRBV11-3 and TRBJ2-1; the central 9 bases match TRBD2. The source of this sequence is a middle-aged woman with Graves' hyperthyroidism. DNA sequence: TGTGCCAGCAGCTCGCGGGGGGGCCTTAATGAGCAGTTCTTC. It encodes CASSSRGGLNEQFF.